The 30 T cell receptor beta chains listed next were all sequenced from one sample in a study of T cells after somatic rescue of genetic block. Some clones are missing from TCRdb's copy, which holds only in-frame ones; the method was immunoSEQ multiplex PCR. The repertoire holds under 150,000 clones, with around nine tenths as singletons. The source material was peripheral blood mononuclear cells (PBMCs). These receptors came from a woman younger than 35.

This clone was seen only once. The V call is TRBV7-3, the J call TRBJ2-2; D is unclear. V shed 7 bases and J shed 0 bases, with 6 bases lying between them. CDR3 length: 13 residues. Germline CDR1 reads SGHTA; CDR2 reads FQGTGA. DNA of the CDR3: TGTGCCAGCAAACAGCCGAACACCGGGGAGCTGTTTTTT. Its protein product is CASKQPNTGELFF. Supplemented by reference TRBV7-3 and TRBJ2-2, the full variable domain reads GAGVSQTPSNKVTEKGKYVELRCDPISGHTALYWYRQSLGQGPEFLIYFQGTGAADDSGLPNDRFFAVRPEGSVSTLKIQRTERGDSAVYLCASKQPNTGELFFGEGSRLTVL.

This chain uses TRBV19 with TRBJ2-1, with 8 bases fitting TRBD2. This CDR3 has 15 residues. Germline CDR1 is LNHDA and CDR2 is SQIVND (reference sequence). The V and J ends lost 5 bases and 7 bases, in that order; junction bases with no gene match: 10. The CDR3 DNA reads as TGTGCCAGTAGTTCACCGGGACTAGTTGAAAATGAGCAGTTCTTC. Its protein is CASSSPGLVENEQFF.

The chain joins TRBV27 to TRBJ1-1; 8 nucleotides agree with TRBD1. Germline V gives CDR1 MNHEY, CDR2 SMNVEV (reference sequence). V gave up 5 bases and J gave up 1 base; unmatched junction bases: 15. The CDR3 covers 18 residues. The CDR3 nucleotides read TGTGCCAGCAGTCCATCAAGGGTCGGACAGGGAAGGAACACTGAAGCTTTCTTT. Protein product: CASSPSRVGQGRNTEAFF.

In its sample, this clone was seen once. V usage is TRBV25-1 and J usage is TRBJ1-1, with a possible D match to TRBD1 (5 bases). The CDR3 is 14 amino acids. Between the trimmed V and J ends, which lost 3 bases and 5 bases, there was a span of 13 bases. The germline V gene encodes CDR1 MGHDK and CDR2 SYGVNS. Here the CDR3 DNA reads TGTGCCAGCAGTGATTCGGGGCTGTTGACTGAAGCTTTCTTT. Protein product: CASSDSGLLTEAFF.

This clone has just one count. This rearrangement joins TRBV15 to TRBJ2-1, with 7 positions matching TRBD2. V trimming: 0 bases; J trimming: 9 bases; junction bases outside the gene matches: 8. This CDR3 is 15 amino acids long. CDR1 LNHNV and CDR2 YYDKDF come from the germline V gene (reference sequence). The CDR3 protein is CATSRDVGGRGEQFF. The CDR3 DNA follows: TGTGCCACCAGCAGAGATGTCGGGGGGAGAGGTGAGCAGTTCTTC.

This chain uses TRBV14 with TRBJ1-2; D might be TRBD1 (5 bases). V was trimmed by 4 bases and J by 5 bases, leaving 20 bases between them. This CDR3 region has 16 residues. CDR1 SGHDN and CDR2 FVKESK come from the germline V gene. The CDR3 sequence is CASSPHYRGRVYGYTF. The CDR3 DNA reads TGTGCCAGCAGCCCGCATTATCGAGGCAGGGTATATGGCTACACCTTC.

The J gene is TRBJ1-1, the V gene TRBV7-6; weak D call: TRBD1 (5 bases). V was trimmed by 5 bases and J by 4 bases, leaving 14 bases between them. Per the germline V gene, CDR1 is SGHVS and CDR2 is FNYEAQ. CDR3 length equals 14 residues. The CDR3 loop reads CASSQDAGFTEAFF. As DNA, the CDR3 is TGTGCCAGCAGCCAAGATGCAGGGTTCACTGAAGCTTTCTTT.

This clone appeared a single time. V is TRBV5-4 and J is TRBJ2-2; 8 positions agree with TRBD1. Germline assignment: CDR1 SGHNT and CDR2 YYREEE (reference sequence). V dropped 3 bases and J dropped 5; count of bases not matched to a gene: 6. The CDR3 totals 15 residues. CDR3 nucleotide sequence: TGTGCCAGCAGCTACGGACAGGGCTTTACCGGGGAGCTGTTTTTT. Its translation: CASSYGQGFTGELFF. The whole variable domain, filled in from reference TRBV5-4 and TRBJ2-2, reads ETGVTQSPTHLIKTRGQQVTLRCSSQSGHNTVSWYQQALGQGPQFIFQYYREEENGRGNFPPRFSGLQFPNYSSELNVNALELDDSALYLCASSYGQGFTGELFFGEGSRLTVL.

V usage is TRBV6-1 and J usage is TRBJ1-3; D is uncertain. The CDR3 has 14 residues. Germline V lookup: CDR1 MNHNS, CDR2 SASEGT. Trimming removed 4 bases from V and 0 bases from J, with 7 bases in between. CDR3 nucleotide sequence: TGTGCCAGCAGTGCAGCCGTCTCTGGAAACACCATATATTTT. Protein product: CASSAAVSGNTIYF.

The gene calls are TRBV11-1 and TRBJ2-7; D gene unclear. Germline values: CDR1 SGHAT, CDR2 FQDESV (reference sequence). Deletions cut 2 bases from V and 3 bases from J, with 11 bases between. This CDR3 has 14 amino acids. This CDR3 reads CASSLRATYYEQYF. The CDR3 DNA is TGTGCCAGCAGCTTAAGGGCCACCTACTACGAGCAGTACTTC. The variable domain in full, with the rest retrieved from reference TRBV11-1 and TRBJ2-7, is EAEVAQSPRYKITEKSQAVAFWCDPISGHATLYWYRQILGQGPELLVQFQDESVVDDSQLPKDRFSAERLKGVDSTLKIQPAELGDSAMYLCASSLRATYYEQYFGPGTRLTVT.

The J gene is TRBJ2-6, the V gene TRBV7-2; a weak D match, TRBD2 (6 bases). Trimming left V 4 bases short and J 2 bases short, with 9 bases between. Germline V gene sequence: CDR1 SGHTA, CDR2 FQGNSA. This CDR3 comprises 15 residues. The CDR3 loop is CASSSRRAGANVLTF. DNA for the CDR3: TGTGCCAGCAGCTCCAGGAGGGCTGGGGCCAACGTCCTGACTTTC.

V gene TRBV27 combines with J gene TRBJ1-1; tentatively, D is TRBD1 (5 bases). The germline gives CDR1 MNHEY, CDR2 SMNVEV (reference sequence). With 6 bases removed from V and 0 bases from J, the gap between germline ends came to 17 bases. This CDR3 comprises 16 residues. Written as DNA, the CDR3 is TGTGCCAGCAGCCTCTGGGGGGGTTCAATGAACACTGAAGCTTTCTTT. Translation gives CASSLWGGSMNTEAFF.

The chain combines TRBV6-4 with TRBJ2-3; 8 bases fit TRBD2. Germline V CDR1 and CDR2: MRHNA, SNTAGT. The CDR3 covers 17 residues. The V gene end was trimmed by 0 bases and the J gene end by 1 base; junction bases not matched to a gene: 6. In nucleotides, the CDR3 is TGTGCCAGCAGTGACTCGCCCAGCGGGGGAGGCACAGATACGCAGTATTTT. Translating it yields CASSDSPSGGGTDTQYF.

The V and J genes are TRBV14 and TRBJ1-4; TRBD1 is a possible D gene (5 bases). CDR1 and CDR2 (germline): SGHDN, FVKESK. V was pared by 3 bases and J by 5 bases, with 16 bases between. The CDR3 is 16 amino acids. This chain's CDR3 is CASSHQKGRENEKLFF. The CDR3 DNA follows: TGTGCCAGCAGCCACCAAAAGGGCAGGGAGAATGAAAAACTGTTTTTT. Full variable domain (rest looked up from reference TRBV14 and TRBJ1-4): EAGVTQFPSHSVIEKGQTVTLRCDPISGHDNLYWYRRVMGKEIKFLLHFVKESKQDESGMPNNRFLAERTGGTYSTLKVQPAELEDSGVYFCASSHQKGRENEKLFFGSGTQLSVL.

The chain uses TRBV19 and TRBJ1-5; tentatively, D is TRBD1 (5 bases). Per germline, CDR1 LNHDA and CDR2 SQIVND (reference sequence). Trimming removed 3 bases from V and 3 bases from J, with 6 bases in between. The CDR3 sequence is 13 residues long. The CDR3 DNA reads TGTGCCAGTAGTATGACAGTCAATCAGCCCCAGCATTTT. It translates to CASSMTVNQPQHF.

In its sample, this clone was seen once. The CDR3 DNA sequence: TGTGCCAGCAGACTGACAGGGACCCCTTACGAGCAGTACTTC. Encoded protein: CASRLTGTPYEQYF. The genes are TRBV2 and TRBJ2-7, with 7 bases lining up with TRBD1. This CDR3 is built from 14 residues. With 6 bases clipped from V and 4 bases from J, the junction kept 9 bases outside the gene matches. Germline assignment: CDR1 SNHLY and CDR2 FYNNEI.

The chain has TRBV5-1 and TRBJ1-1; no definite D call. CDR1 SGHRS and CDR2 YFSETQ come from the germline V gene. Trimming took off 4 bases at V and 8 bases at J, with 15 bases between the two ends. This CDR3 spans 13 amino acids. As DNA, the CDR3 is TGCGCCAGCAGCGCGAACCCCGAGCGAGAAGCTTTCTTT. It codes for CASSANPEREAFF.

This clone is a singleton in its sample. The rearrangement joins TRBV5-1 to TRBJ1-1, with 7 bases fitting TRBD1. CDR3 size: 14 residues. Germline loops: CDR1 SGHRS, CDR2 YFSETQ. Germline trimming cut 4 bases from V and 3 bases from J; bases unmatched to any gene: 6. The DNA for the CDR3 is TGCGCCAGCAGCCCTAATACAGGGGACACTGAAGCTTTCTTT. It translates to CASSPNTGDTEAFF.

The chain recombines TRBV10-1 with TRBJ2-3; the match to TRBD2 covers 10 bases. This CDR3 region has 15 residues. Per the germline V gene, CDR1 is WNHNN and CDR2 is SYGVQD (reference sequence). The V and J ends lost 8 bases and 1 base, in that order; junction bases with no gene match: 6. For the CDR3, the DNA is TGCGCCAGCTCTAAAAGCGGGGGGGGCACAGATACGCAGTATTTT. Encoded protein: CASSKSGGGTDTQYF.

The rearrangement links TRBV7-2 to TRBJ2-3; D gene unclear. There are 16 residues in the CDR3. Germline CDR1 is SGHTA and CDR2 is FQGNSA. Trimming shortened V by 2 bases and J by 0 bases, and 12 bases separated the two germline ends. CDR3 loop: CASSLNGPPSTDTQYF. DNA of the CDR3: TGTGCCAGCAGCTTAAATGGGCCGCCAAGCACAGATACGCAGTATTTT.

V and J are TRBV7-9 and TRBJ1-5, with 10 bases lining up with TRBD1. There are 16 residues in the CDR3. With 1 base clipped from V and 0 bases from J, the junction kept 0 bases outside the gene matches. CDR1 and CDR2 from the germline V gene are SEHNR and FQNEAQ (reference sequence). CDR3 coding DNA: TGTGCCAGCAGCTTAGGACAGGGGGCTAGCAATCAGCCCCAGCATTTT. Translating gives CASSLGQGASNQPQHF.

The chain carries TRBV11-2 and TRBJ2-6; D gene unclear. Germline CDR1 SGHAT, CDR2 FQNNGV. V was shortened by 1 base and J by 3 bases, with 1 base between the two germline ends. The CDR3 runs 13 residues. CDR3 nucleotides: TGTGCCAGCAGCTTAGTTGGGGCCAACGTCCTGACTTTC. Its protein product is CASSLVGANVLTF.

V gene TRBV28 combines with J gene TRBJ2-1; D is perhaps TRBD1 or TRBD2 (5 bases each). The CDR3 spans 15 residues. V was shortened by 0 bases and J by 8 bases, with 14 bases between the two germline ends. Per germline, CDR1 MDHEN and CDR2 SYDVKM. Here the CDR3 DNA reads TGTGCCAGCAGTTTATGGGGACCTAACGGGGATGAGCAGTTCTTC. Translating it yields CASSLWGPNGDEQFF. The whole variable domain, filled in from reference TRBV28 and TRBJ2-1, reads DVKVTQSSRYLVKRTGEKVFLECVQDMDHENMFWYRQDPGLGLRLIYFSYDVKMKEKGDIPEGYSVSREKKERFSLILESASTNQTSMYLCASSLWGPNGDEQFFGPGTRLTVL.

The V gene is TRBV19, the J gene TRBJ2-2; unclear D gene. The CDR3 runs to 13 residues. The germline CDR1 and CDR2 sequences are LNHDA and SQIVND (reference sequence). V lost 5 bases, J lost 0 bases, and 4 bases lay in between. CDR3 loop: CASSPANTGELFF. The DNA of the CDR3 is TGTGCCAGTAGTCCCGCGAACACCGGGGAGCTGTTTTTT.

The rearrangement links TRBV2 to TRBJ1-3; D gene unclear. Germline V gene data show CDR1 as SNHLY and CDR2 as FYNNEI. The CDR3 is made up of 13 amino acids. Between the trimmed V and J ends, which lost 8 bases and 0 bases, there was a span of 8 bases. CDR3 loop: CASETPSGNTIYF. DNA for the CDR3: TGTGCCAGCGAGACACCCTCTGGAAACACCATATATTTT.

The rearrangement joins TRBV7-8 to TRBJ2-5; 11 nucleotides line up with TRBD2. This CDR3 contains 16 residues. V lost 6 bases to trimming and J lost 5 bases; unmatched junction nucleotides: 11. Germline V gene data show CDR1 as SGHVS and CDR2 as FQNEAQ. The CDR3: CASRVTGTSGRETQYF. CDR3 bases: TGTGCCAGCAGGGTAACAGGGACTAGCGGTAGGGAGACCCAGTACTTC.

CDR3 nucleotide sequence: TGCGCCAGCAGCCCTTCGGGGGCGGGGGCGCGAGAGACCCAGTACTTC. Translating gives CASSPSGAGARETQYF. The chain is built from TRBV5-1 and TRBJ2-5; TRBD2 is a possible D gene (7 bases). CDR1 and CDR2 from the germline V gene are SGHRS and YFSETQ. CDR3 length equals 16 residues. Deletions cut 4 bases from V and 4 bases from J, with 20 bases between. The whole variable domain, filled in from reference TRBV5-1 and TRBJ2-5, reads KAGVTQTPRYLIKTRGQQVTLSCSPISGHRSVSWYQQTPGQGLQFLFEYFSETQRNKGNFPGRFSGRQFSNSRSEMNVSTLELGDSALYLCASSPSGAGARETQYFGPGTRLLVL.

The chain recombines TRBV4-2 with TRBJ2-1, with 10 bases that match TRBD1. The V gene's germline CDR1 is LGHNA and CDR2 YNFKEQ. The CDR3 loop spans 14 amino acids. The trim removed 3 bases at V and 6 bases at J, leaving 2 bases unmatched. This chain's CDR3 is CASSQGTGVNEQFF. The CDR3 DNA follows: TGTGCCAGCAGCCAGGGGACAGGGGTCAATGAGCAGTTCTTC.

The chain combines TRBV5-4 with TRBJ1-5, with a tentative D call TRBD1 (5 bases). Looked up from germline, CDR1 is SGHNT and CDR2 is YYREEE (reference sequence). Trimming removed 2 bases at V and 4 bases at J, with 13 bases between. CDR3 size: 15 residues. CDR3 nucleotide sequence: TGTGCCAGCAGCTTTGGGGGGGGGAATAATCAGCCCCAGCATTTT. Translation: CASSFGGGNNQPQHF.

This chain joins TRBV6-5 and TRBJ2-5, with D uncertain. The CDR3 runs 11 residues. Germline loops: CDR1 MNHEY, CDR2 SVGAGI. V dropped 5 bases and J dropped 2 bases, with 3 bases sitting between them. The chain's CDR3 is CASSRQETQYF. The CDR3 DNA is TGTGCCAGCAGTCGTCAAGAGACCCAGTACTTC.